The 5 T cell receptor beta chains below all came from one sample that was sequenced in a study of T cell responses to AZD1222 COVID-19 vaccine. Libraries were prepared by immunoSEQ multiplex PCR; TCRdb keeps only in-frame clonotypes and omits some of them. The profile shows fewer than 120,000 clones, 88% of them singletons. Source: peripheral blood, taken on day 0 of AZD1222 vaccination. The receptors stem from an adult in good health.

CDR3 protein: CASSQVPVGPYGYTF. CDR3 bases: TGCGCCAGCAGCCAAGTACCAGTGGGACCCTATGGCTACACCTTC. The chain has TRBV4-1 and TRBJ1-2; tentatively, D is TRBD1 (5 bases). V was shortened by 1 base and J by 4 bases, with 13 bases between the two germline ends. Germline-derived CDR1 and CDR2 are MGHRA and YSYEKL. The CDR3 covers 15 residues.

The gene calls are TRBV29-1 and TRBJ1-2; no clear D. V shed 7 bases and J shed 4 bases, with 13 bases lying between them. The V gene's germline CDR1 is SQVTM and CDR2 ANQGSEA. This CDR3 has 12 residues. The CDR3 nucleotides are TGCAGCGCTCCGGGTTACTTCTATGGCTACACCTTC. It is translated as CSAPGYFYGYTF.

This chain joins TRBV12-3 or TRBV12-4 and TRBJ1-5; D not resolved. Trimming left V 3 bases short and J 6 bases short, with 9 bases between. The length of the CDR3 is 13 residues. CDR3: CASSFTGIQPQHF. In DNA form, the CDR3 reads TGTGCCAGCAGTTTCACGGGGATTCAGCCCCAGCATTTT.

This rearrangement joins TRBV7-8 to TRBJ1-3; no firm D call. Germline V gene sequence: CDR1 SGHVS, CDR2 FQNEAQ. The CDR3 totals 14 residues. V dropped 0 bases and J dropped 3 bases, with 6 bases sitting between them. CDR3 DNA: TGTGCCAGCAGCTTAGCAGGGTTTGGAAACACCATATATTTT. Its translation is CASSLAGFGNTIYF.

The chain uses TRBV15 and TRBJ1-3; D perhaps matches TRBD1 (5 bases). V was shortened by 0 bases and J by 5 bases, with 14 bases between the two germline ends. Germline-derived CDR1 and CDR2 are LNHNV and YYDKDF (reference sequence). The CDR3 spans 16 residues. CDR3: CATSRDGGDRRNTIYF. In DNA form, the CDR3 reads TGTGCCACCAGCAGAGACGGGGGAGATCGAAGAAACACCATATATTTT.